This entry concerns a single T cell receptor beta chain. The sample belongs to a study of blood T cell repertoires in COVID-19. Study at large: Both acute and convalescent COVID-19 samples were obtained from the United States, Italy and Spain. T cells, B-cell-depleted T cells, or PBMCs provided the cDNA or gDNA that served as material.

In the study's own analysis: Reference gene primer amplification gave nucleated cell count estimates. Assay: immunoSEQ multiplex PCR; the TCRdb copy retains only in-frame clones and omits some. The DNA gave D and trimming, while V, J and clone size come from that table. The sample holds about 230,000 clones, 80% to 90% seen once. CDR1 is SGHVS and CDR2 is FQNEAQ in the germline V gene. This CDR3 has 18 amino acids. The trim removed 2 bases at V and 4 bases at J, leaving 11 bases unmatched. The source material was peripheral blood. The receptor comes from a middle-aged woman who had recovered from COVID-19. This chain links TRBV7-8 with TRBJ2-2, with 9 bases fitting TRBD2. This CDR3 reads CASSLNRRAGGFTGELFF. DNA for the CDR3: TGTGCCAGCAGCTTAAATCGTCGAGCGGGGGGATTCACCGGGGAGCTGTTTTTT.